This TCR beta chain was recovered during a study of control samples from healthy donors and cancer patients. CDR1 and CDR2 (germline): SNHLY, FYNNEI. CDR3 length: 15 amino acids. Libraries were prepared by immunoSEQ multiplex PCR; TCRdb keeps only in-frame clonotypes and omits some of them. The sample has about 49,000 clones; over 85% are singletons. About this clone: A read error may account for a junction end that differs from germline.

The sequenced sample consisted of PBMCs. This sequence was found in a young man with colorectal cancer. The V gene is TRBV2, the J gene TRBJ2-7; D is undetermined. CDR3 bases: TGTGCCAGCAGTAAAGCGACCAGTCTCTCCTACGAGCAGTACTTC. This codes for CASSKATSLSYEQYF.